These 11 T cell receptor beta chains originate from one sample sequenced in a study of T cell responses to AZD1222 COVID-19 vaccine. Method: immunoSEQ multiplex PCR; TCRdb's copy keeps in-frame clones and lacks some. The table has about 150,000 clones, around 93% seen once; the top ten hold 3% to 4%. The material sequenced was peripheral blood, taken 28 days after the second AZD1222 dose. The source of these receptors is an adult who received the AZD1222 COVID-19 vaccine.

This chain connects TRBV7-6 to TRBJ1-4, with no clear D. Trimming removed 1 base at V and 0 bases at J, with 6 bases between. The CDR3 length is 15 residues. Germline V gene data show CDR1 as SGHVS and CDR2 as FNYEAQ. The CDR3 is CASSLVTTTNEKLFF. CDR3 coding DNA: TGTGCCAGCAGCTTAGTAACAACAACTAATGAAAAACTGTTTTTT.

This chain connects TRBV30 to TRBJ1-6, with a weak D call TRBD1 (6 bases). Germline lookup yields CDR1 GTSNPN and CDR2 SVGIG (reference sequence). This CDR3 has 17 amino acids. The germline V and J ends were trimmed by 3 bases and 0 bases, with 15 bases remaining between them. The CDR3 is CAWSYGTPSSYNSPLHF. CDR3 sequence (DNA): TGTGCCTGGAGCTACGGGACACCGAGCTCCTATAATTCACCCCTCCACTTT.

The V call is TRBV19, the J call TRBJ2-6; D ambiguous. Trimming removed 8 bases from V and 1 base from J, with 9 bases in between. Germline V gene lookup returns CDR1 LNHDA and CDR2 SQIVND (reference sequence). This CDR3 has 14 residues. CDR3 residues: CASLGISGANVLTF. The CDR3 nucleotides are TGTGCCAGTTTGGGCATATCTGGGGCCAACGTCCTGACTTTC.

This clone came up a few times. This chain joins TRBV5-1 and TRBJ2-1; 14 bases align to TRBD2. Germline-derived CDR1 and CDR2 are SGHRS and YFSETQ. This CDR3 comprises 16 residues. V lost 4 bases, J lost 8 bases, and 8 bases stayed unmatched. The CDR3 DNA sequence: TGCGCCAGCAGCCTACTGACTAGCGGGGGGGCAGATGAGCAGTTCTTC. This encodes CASSLLTSGGADEQFF.

J is TRBJ1-4 and V is TRBV30; D unresolved. The CDR3 extends over 12 amino acids. Looked up from germline, CDR1 is GTSNPN and CDR2 is SVGIG (reference sequence). Trimming removed 4 bases from V and 4 bases from J, with 7 bases in between. Written as DNA, the CDR3 is TGTGCCTGGATGCTCGGTAATGAAAAACTGTTTTTT. It translates to CAWMLGNEKLFF.

This chain connects TRBV18 to TRBJ2-6; 12 bases are a match to TRBD1. The CDR3 consists of 19 residues. The V and J ends lost 6 bases and 1 base, in that order; junction bases with no gene match: 10. In germline, CDR1 is KGHSH, CDR2 LQKENI. For the CDR3, the DNA is TGTGCCAGCTCCCCCGGGACAGGGGGCGGTAGTTCTGGGGCCAACGTCCTGACTTTC. It codes for CASSPGTGGGSSGANVLTF.

Only one count was recorded for this clone. V gene TRBV7-6 combines with J gene TRBJ2-3; 7 nucleotides align to TRBD2. Per germline, CDR1 SGHVS and CDR2 FNYEAQ. Unmatched junction bases numbered 11, after V lost 8 bases and J lost 3 bases. This CDR3 has 15 residues. The CDR3 sequence is CASGVTSVLTDTQYF. CDR3 nucleotide sequence: TGTGCCAGCGGGGTTACTAGCGTCTTGACAGATACGCAGTATTTT. The variable domain in full, completed from reference TRBV7-6 and TRBJ2-3, reads GAGVSQSPRYKVTKRGQDVALRCDPISGHVSLYWYRQALGQGPEFLTYFNYEAQQDKSGLPNDRFSAERPEGSISTLTIQRTEQRDSAMYRCASGVTSVLTDTQYFGPGTRLTVL.

This clone has just one count. The chain joins TRBV7-2 to TRBJ1-6; D call uncertain. The V end was cut by 2 bases, the J end by 14 bases, with 7 bases between. This CDR3 comprises 11 residues. The germline gives CDR1 SGHTA, CDR2 FQGNSA. CDR3 in DNA: TGTGCCAGCAGCTTAAACTTCTCCCTCCACTTT. This encodes CASSLNFSLHF.

CDR3 nucleotides: TGTGCCAGCTCACCGACAGGGCGGGACTACGAGCAGTACTTC. It translates to CASSPTGRDYEQYF. The chain recombines TRBV18 with TRBJ2-7, with a tentative D call TRBD1 (7 bases). Germline V CDR1 and CDR2: KGHSH, LQKENI. CDR3 length: 14 residues. Trimming pared 3 bases from V and 3 bases from J, leaving 12 bases between.

The chain has TRBV9 and TRBJ1-1, with D unclear. Germline V CDR1 and CDR2: SGDLS, YYNGEE. Trimming took 0 bases from V and 6 from J, leaving 15 bases between them. This CDR3 is 15 amino acids long. CDR3 in amino acids: CASSVGLLTDPEAFF. As DNA, the CDR3 is TGTGCCAGCAGCGTAGGACTACTTACGGACCCTGAAGCTTTCTTT. Filled out from reference TRBV9 and TRBJ1-1, the complete variable domain reads DSGVTQTPKHLITATGQRVTLRCSPRSGDLSVYWYQQSLDQGLQFLIQYYNGEERAKGNILERFSAQQFPDLHSELNLSSLELGDSALYFCASSVGLLTDPEAFFGQGTRLTVV.

V gene TRBV30 combines with J gene TRBJ1-6; 8 bases map to TRBD1. This CDR3 region has 13 residues. Germline values: CDR1 GTSNPN, CDR2 SVGIG (reference sequence). Germline trimming cut 8 bases from V and 5 bases from J; bases unmatched to any gene: 5. The CDR3 loop is CAHSQGDNSPLHF. The CDR3 DNA follows: TGTGCCCATTCACAGGGGGATAATTCACCCCTCCACTTT.